Below, 15 T cell receptor beta chains from the same sample are listed, as sequenced in a study of cytomegalovirus exposure and HLA in healthy donors. PCR employed 60 Vbeta and 13 Jbeta primers. Generated by immunoSEQ multiplex PCR, the TCRdb table keeps only in-frame clones and is missing some. Its table records roughly 78,000 clones. The material sequenced was PBMCs. The receptors stem from a boy between 10 and 17 years old in good health and CMV-seronegative.

This chain uses TRBV6-1 with TRBJ2-2; D is possibly TRBD1 (6 bases). This CDR3 region has 13 residues. V lost 10 bases and J 4 bases, leaving 13 bases between the germline ends. Germline assignment: CDR1 MNHNS and CDR2 SASEGT. The DNA for the CDR3 is TGTGCCACCCATCAGGGGACCACCGGGGAGCTGTTTTTT. It codes for CATHQGTTGELFF.

This chain connects TRBV5-1 to TRBJ2-7; perhaps TRBD1 as D (5 bases). CDR3 length: 12 amino acids. V was trimmed by 4 bases and J by 3 bases, leaving 8 bases between them. The germline V gene encodes CDR1 SGHRS and CDR2 YFSETQ. CDR3 nucleotide sequence: TGCGCCAGCAGCACGCAGGGCTACGAGCAGTACTTC. Amino acids: CASSTQGYEQYF.

The chain carries TRBV25-1 and TRBJ2-5; D is uncertain. The CDR3 sequence is 10 residues long. CDR1 is MGHDK, CDR2 SYGVNS, per germline. V was shortened by 6 bases and J by 5 bases, with 4 bases between the two germline ends. The CDR3 DNA follows: TGTGCCAGCAGCGGGGAGACCCAGTACTTC. Protein sequence: CASSGETQYF.

In DNA, the CDR3 is TGTGCCTGGAGTCCGGGACAGGGCTCCTACGAGCAGTACTTC. Translation: CAWSPGQGSYEQYF. The chain carries TRBV30 and TRBJ2-7, with 9 bases matching TRBD1. Germline V gene data show CDR1 as GTSNPN and CDR2 as SVGIG (reference sequence). V shed 2 bases and J 0 bases; nucleotides not matched to a gene: 2. The CDR3 length is 14 residues.

This chain uses TRBV29-1 with TRBJ2-1, with a possible D match to TRBD2 (6 bases). V was trimmed by 4 bases and J by 7 bases, leaving 11 bases between them. Germline CDR1 is SQVTM and CDR2 is ANQGSEA. The CDR3 runs to 12 residues. The CDR3 sequence is CSVVSGANEQFF. CDR3 nucleotides: TGCAGCGTTGTTTCGGGAGCGAATGAGCAGTTCTTC.

V and J are TRBV5-1 and TRBJ1-1; the match to TRBD1 covers 9 bases. The V gene end was trimmed by 0 bases and the J gene end by 4 bases; junction bases not matched to a gene: 16. The CDR3 sequence is 19 residues long. Germline V gene lookup returns CDR1 SGHRS and CDR2 YFSETQ. This chain's CDR3 is CASSLEPPGTGYEGTEAFF. The CDR3 nucleotides are TGCGCCAGCAGCTTGGAACCCCCCGGGACAGGGTACGAGGGCACTGAAGCTTTCTTT.

The rearrangement uses TRBV30 and TRBJ2-7; TRBD2 is a possible D gene (6 bases). CDR1 is GTSNPN and CDR2 is SVGIG in the germline V gene (reference sequence). The CDR3 loop spans 14 amino acids. Written as DNA, the CDR3 is TGTGCGTTGGACGCGGGGTGGAGCGCCTACGAGCAGTACTTC. Its protein is CALDAGWSAYEQYF. Combining the CDR3 with reference TRBV30 and TRBJ2-7 gives the whole variable domain SQTIHQWPATLVQPVGSPLSLECTVEGTSNPNLYWYRQAAGRGLQLLFYSVGIGQISSEVPQNLSASRPQDRQFILSSKKLLLSDSGFYLCALDAGWSAYEQYFGPGTRLTVT.

This rearrangement joins TRBV7-3 to TRBJ1-1; the match to TRBD1 covers 8 bases. The CDR3 spans 13 residues. V lost 5 bases, J lost 4 bases, and 3 bases stayed unmatched. From germline, CDR1 is SGHTA and CDR2 FQGTGA. CDR3 amino acids: CASSLGTGTEAFF. The CDR3 bases are TGTGCCAGCAGCCTCGGGACAGGCACTGAAGCTTTCTTT.

The chain is built from TRBV5-1 and TRBJ1-4; 8 bases align to TRBD1. The J segment lost 8 bases and the V segment lost 0 bases, leaving 6 bases of the junction unmatched. Germline V gene sequence: CDR1 SGHRS, CDR2 YFSETQ. This CDR3 is built from 15 residues. CDR3 sequence (DNA): TGCGCCAGCAGCTTGGCGACAGGGGAACGAGAAAAACTGTTTTTT. This encodes CASSLATGEREKLFF.

The chain combines TRBV5-6 with TRBJ1-1; 8 nucleotides line up with TRBD1. In germline, CDR1 is SGHDT, CDR2 YYEEEE. V shed 4 bases, J shed 1 base, and the junction held 6 bases outside the gene matches. The CDR3 loop spans 15 amino acids. The CDR3 sequence is CASSHDRGRNTEAFF. For the CDR3, the DNA is TGTGCCAGCAGCCATGACAGGGGCCGGAACACTGAAGCTTTCTTT.

CDR3 region: CASSISLERGNQPQHF. Here the CDR3 DNA reads TGTGCCAGTAGTATTTCTCTGGAAAGGGGGAATCAGCCCCAGCATTTT. The chain is built from TRBV19 and TRBJ1-5; D is perhaps TRBD1 (6 bases). Trimming stripped 3 bases from V and 4 bases from J, with 16 bases between. The CDR3 contains 16 residues. The V gene's germline CDR1 is LNHDA and CDR2 SQIVND (reference sequence). Complete variable domain (other parts from reference TRBV19 and TRBJ1-5): DGGITQSPKYLFRKEGQNVTLSCEQNLNHDAMYWYRQDPGQGLRLIYYSQIVNDFQKGDIAEGYSVSREKKESFPLTVTSAQKNPTAFYLCASSISLERGNQPQHFGDGTRLSIL.

The chain employs TRBV4-1 and TRBJ2-2, with D maybe TRBD2 (6 bases). Germline loops: CDR1 MGHRA, CDR2 YSYEKL. The CDR3 is 17 amino acids. V shed 1 base and J shed 0 bases, with 12 bases lying between them. The CDR3 loop reads CASSQGGTLSNTGELFF. CDR3 bases: TGCGCCAGCAGCCAAGGCGGGACCCTTTCGAACACCGGGGAGCTGTTTTTT.

This sequence joins TRBV11-1 and TRBJ2-7; 12 nucleotides agree with TRBD2. The germline V gene encodes CDR1 SGHAT and CDR2 FQDESV (reference sequence). The CDR3 covers 16 residues. J gave up 6 bases and V 4 bases, and 10 bases lay outside the gene matches. CDR3 coding DNA: TGTGCCAGCAGCTCGAGACTACTAGCGGGGGGTGGCGAGCAGTACTTC. It translates to CASSSRLLAGGGEQYF. Together with reference TRBV11-1 and TRBJ2-7, the CDR3 gives the full variable domain: EAEVAQSPRYKITEKSQAVAFWCDPISGHATLYWYRQILGQGPELLVQFQDESVVDDSQLPKDRFSAERLKGVDSTLKIQPAELGDSAMYLCASSSRLLAGGGEQYFGPGTRLTVT.

This chain joins TRBV5-1 and TRBJ1-6, with unresolved D. This CDR3 has 15 amino acids. Between the trimmed V and J ends, which lost 0 bases and 7 bases, there was a span of 11 bases. The germline V gene has CDR1 SGHRS and CDR2 YFSETQ. This CDR3 is CASSLGPIGNSPLHF. The CDR3 DNA is TGCGCCAGCAGCTTGGGACCCATCGGGAATTCACCCCTCCACTTT.

Points on this clone: An end of the junction differs from the germline gene, which may be a read error. The rearrangement uses TRBV25-1 and TRBJ2-1, with 8 bases matching TRBD1. Germline V gives CDR1 MGHDK, CDR2 SYGVNS. This CDR3 contains 16 residues. The DNA for the CDR3 is TGTGCCAGCAGTGATCCGGGACAGGACTCCGACAATGAGCAGTTCTTC. Translated, it gives CASSDPGQDSDNEQFF.